The present T cell receptor (beta chain) was sequenced within a study of T cell responses to AZD1222 COVID-19 vaccine. Study results and caveats: An increase in Spike-specific TCR breadth and depth was observed after two AZD1222 doses. CD4 TCRs associated with vaccination spanned spike, dominating at 160-218 and 743-854. Repertoires were collected only later (after the peak T cell response had occurred).

In regard to this clone: Its target is not known.

V was clipped by 5 bases and J by 1 base, with 11 bases between them. The germline V gene encodes CDR1 LNHDA and CDR2 SQIVND (reference sequence). The CDR3 consists of 14 residues. Profiled with immunoSEQ multiplex PCR; TCRdb holds only in-frame clones, not every one. This table has around 200,000 clones, roughly 94% appearing once. Pooled samples include second doses given at about 4 or 12 weeks. The TCR comes from an adult who received the AZD1222 COVID-19 vaccine. The sequences come from peripheral blood, collected 28 days after the second AZD1222 dose. This chain joins TRBV19 and TRBJ1-1, with a tentative D call TRBD1 (6 bases). The CDR3 DNA is TGTGCCAGTAGTTGGGGGCAGGAGAACACTGAAGCTTTCTTT. This gives the protein CASSWGQENTEAFF.